A selection of T cell receptor beta chains follows, all from one sample in a study of CD8+ T cells in alopecia areata. Profiling relied on immunoSEQ multiplex PCR, and the TCRdb table lists in-frame clones only, not all of them. Of some 130,000 clones in the sample, about 50% were seen once. The sample in question was CD8+ T cells sorted from blood, obtained at week 0. The receptor source for this set is a human donor with alopecia areata. Both conserved end residues are part of each CDR3. D genes are given only for firm matches. Expanded clones get a size class; other rows say once, few or many, or leave the size out.

TRBV5-4	TRBJ2-1	TRBD1	few	CASSNRGLDNEQFF	TGTGCCAGCAGTAACAGGGGGCTGGACAATGAGCAGTTCTTC
TRBV19	TRBJ2-7	.	.	CASSARLRDYEQYF	TGTGCCAGTAGTGCCCGGCTGAGGGACTACGAGCAGTACTTC
TRBV5-6	TRBJ2-7	.	.	CASSLEQGLGEQYF	TGTGCCAGCAGCTTGGAGCAGGGCCTTGGCGAGCAGTACTTC
TRBV5-1	TRBJ2-7	TRBD1	.	CASSTDRGWSEQYF	TGCGCCAGCAGCACCGACAGGGGATGGAGCGAGCAGTACTTC
TRBV7-8	TRBJ1-5	.	.	CASSPISNQPQHF	TGTGCCAGCAGTCCTATTAGCAATCAGCCCCAGCATTTT
TRBV11-2	TRBJ2-3	.	few	CASSLGSDTQYF	TGTGCCAGCAGCTTAGGATCAGATACGCAGTATTTT
TRBV11-2	TRBJ1-2	TRBD1	.	CASSLPPDRGGYTF	TGTGCCAGCAGCTTACCGCCAGACAGGGGCGGCTACACCTTC
TRBV6-5	TRBJ2-7	.	.	CASSRHSYEQYF	TGTGCCAGCAGTAGACACAGCTACGAGCAGTACTTC
TRBV7-8	TRBJ1-2	.	.	CASSLSEGEDYGYTF	TGTGCCAGCAGCCTCAGTGAGGGAGAGGACTATGGCTACACCTTC
TRBV11-2	TRBJ2-3	TRBD1	.	CASSLEQGTAQYF	TGTGCCAGCAGCTTAGAGCAGGGGACAGCGCAGTATTTT
TRBV4-3	TRBJ2-3	TRBD2	few	CASSQDLGGGFGDTQYF	TGCGCCAGCAGCCAAGATCTCGGGGGGGGCTTTGGAGATACGCAGTATTTT
TRBV2	TRBJ1-5	TRBD1	.	CASTGGYQPQHF	TGTGCCAGCACAGGGGGCTATCAGCCCCAGCATTTT
TRBV5-1	TRBJ1-1	.	.	CASGRSNTEAFF	TGCGCCAGCGGCAGGTCGAACACTGAAGCTTTCTTT
TRBV23-1	TRBJ2-7	TRBD1	.	CASSQSKRDRSYEQYF	TGCGCCAGCAGTCAATCGAAAAGGGACAGGTCCTACGAGCAGTACTTC
TRBV5-6	TRBJ2-1	.	few	CASSFLENEQFF	TGTGCCAGCAGCTTCTTAGAGAATGAGCAGTTCTTC
TRBV29-1	TRBJ2-7	.	.	CSVERGPREQYF	TGCAGCGTTGAGCGGGGACCAAGGGAGCAGTACTTC
TRBV29-1	TRBJ2-1	.	.	CSVEAWTRSSYNEQFF	TGCAGCGTTGAAGCCTGGACGAGGAGCTCCTACAATGAGCAGTTCTTC
TRBV6-5	TRBJ2-7	TRBD2	.	CASSYGTSGGYEQYF	TGTGCCAGCAGTTATGGTACTAGCGGGGGTTACGAGCAGTACTTC
TRBV4-1	TRBJ2-7	TRBD2	.	CASSQVRTSGYEQYF	TGCGCCAGCAGCCAAGTCAGGACTAGCGGGTACGAGCAGTACTTC
TRBV7-9	TRBJ2-4	TRBD1	.	CASSKQGAKNIQYF	TGTGCCAGCAGCAAACAGGGGGCCAAAAACATTCAGTACTTC
TRBV2	TRBJ2-7	.	.	CASSMRYEQYF	TGTGCCAGCAGTATGAGGTACGAGCAGTACTTC
TRBV9	TRBJ2-2	.	few	CASSPRVGTGELFF	TGTGCCAGCAGCCCCCGCGTGGGCACCGGGGAGCTGTTTTTT
TRBV9	TRBJ1-1	.	.	CASSVGSGNTEAFF	TGTGCCAGCAGCGTAGGGAGTGGGAACACTGAAGCTTTCTTT
TRBV6-5	TRBJ1-4	TRBD1	many	CASSPDRGGEKLFF	TGTGCCAGCAGCCCCGACAGGGGTGGTGAAAAACTGTTTTTT
TRBV21-1	TRBJ2-5	.	.	CASSLGQGRTQYF	TGTGCCAGCAGCTTGGGACAGGGGCGGACCCAGTACTTC
TRBV9	TRBJ2-7	.	.	CASSGDGYEQYF	TGTGCCAGCAGCGGCGACGGCTACGAGCAGTACTTC
TRBV29-1	TRBJ1-4	TRBD1	.	CSVLGQGATNEKLFF	TGCAGCGTCCTTGGACAGGGGGCAACTAATGAAAAACTGTTTTTT
TRBV6-5	TRBJ1-5	.	.	CASSYSGDQPQHF	TGTGCCAGCAGTTACTCGGGGGACCAGCCCCAGCATTTT
TRBV29-1	TRBJ2-2	.	.	CSVDAANTGELFF	TGCAGCGTTGACGCCGCGAACACCGGGGAGCTGTTTTTT
TRBV14	TRBJ2-3	.	.	CASSQQGSTDTQYF	TGTGCCAGCAGCCAACAGGGTAGCACAGATACGCAGTATTTT
TRBV4-2	TRBJ1-1	.	.	CASSQEGTAFEAFF	TGTGCCAGCAGCCAAGAAGGGACGGCCTTTGAAGCTTTCTTT
TRBV29-1	TRBJ2-7	.	.	CSVWHGQTDEQYF	TGCAGCGTTTGGCACGGACAAACGGACGAGCAGTACTTC
TRBV7-3	TRBJ1-2	TRBD1	.	CASSLVRTGTNGYTF	TGTGCCAGCAGCTTAGTCCGGACAGGGACGAATGGCTACACCTTC
TRBV29-1	TRBJ2-3	.	few	CSVVSERNTQYF	TGCAGCGTTGTTTCCGAGAGAAATACGCAGTATTTT
TRBV4-2	TRBJ1-1	.	.	CASSPSGGAEAFF	TGTGCCAGCAGCCCCTCGGGAGGGGCTGAAGCTTTCTTT
TRBV9	TRBJ1-2	TRBD1	.	CASSADRVGGYTF	TGTGCCAGCAGCGCGGACAGGGTGGGCGGCTACACCTTC
TRBV18	TRBJ2-5	TRBD1	few	CASSHPGQGNRETQYF	TGTGCCAGCTCTCACCCGGGACAGGGTAATAGGGAGACCCAGTACTTC
TRBV29-1	TRBJ1-4	.	.	CSGQGRLDEKLFF	TGCAGCGGGCAGGGCCGGTTGGATGAAAAACTGTTTTTT
TRBV4-1	TRBJ2-7	.	.	CASSQSRDTSYEQYF	TGCGCCAGCAGCCAGTCCCGGGATACCTCCTACGAGCAGTACTTC
TRBV29-1	TRBJ2-2	TRBD1	.	CSGQGQAGELFF	TGCAGCGGACAAGGACAGGCCGGGGAGCTGTTTTTT
TRBV7-3	TRBJ2-7	TRBD1	.	CASSLEGARGEQYF	TGTGCCAGCAGCTTAGAGGGGGCTCGGGGCGAGCAGTACTTC
TRBV6-5	TRBJ2-3	.	.	CASSISGTDTQYF	TGTGCCAGCAGCATAAGCGGGACAGATACGCAGTATTTT
TRBV27	TRBJ1-6	.	.	CASSLSLGGNSPLHF	TGTGCCAGCAGTTTATCGCTGGGTGGGAATTCACCCCTCCACTTT
TRBV27	TRBJ1-1	.	.	CASSPDTGTEAFF	TGTGCCAGCAGTCCCGACACAGGGACTGAAGCTTTCTTT
TRBV10-3	TRBJ2-7	.	.	CAISDRGASNYEQYF	TGTGCCATCAGTGACAGGGGGGCGAGTAACTACGAGCAGTACTTC
TRBV15	TRBJ2-5	.	.	CATSAGRQETQYF	TGTGCCACCAGCGCGGGGAGACAAGAGACCCAGTACTTC
TRBV15	TRBJ2-1	TRBD1	once	CATSRGVPGTGGLEQFF	TGTGCCACCAGCAGAGGGGTGCCAGGAACAGGGGGCCTTGAGCAGTTCTTC
TRBV30	TRBJ1-5	TRBD1	.	CAWTPGGNQPQHF	TGTGCCTGGACCCCAGGGGGGAATCAGCCCCAGCATTTT
TRBV4-3	TRBJ2-1	.	few	CASSQDAADYVRDEQFF	TGCGCCAGCAGCCAAGATGCCGCGGACTACGTTCGGGATGAGCAGTTCTTC
TRBV7-8	TRBJ1-1	TRBD1	.	CASSLGVPTGLNTEAFF	TGTGCCAGCAGCTTAGGGGTTCCGACAGGGCTGAACACTGAAGCTTTCTTT
TRBV7-9	TRBJ1-2	.	few	CASSFLGVLNYGYTF	TGTGCCAGCAGCTTCTTGGGGGTCCTCAACTATGGCTACACCTTC
TRBV7-8	TRBJ2-5	.	.	CASSLVGPVEETQYF	TGTGCCAGCAGCTTAGTTGGGCCTGTGGAAGAGACCCAGTACTTC
TRBV23-1	TRBJ2-3	.	few	CASLAPARGDTQYF	TGCGCCAGCCTAGCGCCGGCACGGGGAGATACGCAGTATTTT
TRBV6-5	TRBJ2-7	.	.	CASSYASSYEQYF	TGTGCCAGCAGTTACGCATCCTCCTACGAGCAGTACTTC
TRBV7-2	TRBJ1-6	.	few	CASSLKEALHF	TGTGCCAGCAGTTTAAAGGAGGCCCTCCACTTT
TRBV4-3	TRBJ2-5	.	few	CASSQEGLGTQETQYF	TGCGCCAGCAGCCAAGAAGGTCTGGGGACCCAAGAGACCCAGTACTTC
TRBV10-3	TRBJ2-1	TRBD2	.	CAISERGPQFF	TGTGCCATCTCAGAGCGGGGGCCACAGTTCTTC